Following are 24 T cell receptor beta chains from one sample sequenced in a study of T cells in Graves' hyperthyroidism and ophthalmopathy. Template material for amplifying TCR beta CDR3 regions consisted of RNA transcripts. An initial round of RT-PCR targeting the TCR CDR3 relied on the HTBI primer set. TCRdb re-analysed the multiplex PCR reads in MiXCR, keeping a single row per CDR3 protein. In the table there are fewer than 300,000 distinct CDR3 sequences, approximately 14% of which are singletons. Sequenced input: blood. The receptor source for this set is a woman aged 45-65 years with Graves' hyperthyroidism that later progressed to Graves' ophthalmopathy.

This clonotype came up many times. The chain has TRBV7-9 and TRBJ1-1; no reliable D call. The V end was cut by 4 bases, the J end by 1 base, with 10 bases between. The CDR3 is 14 amino acids. Germline V gives CDR1 SEHNR, CDR2 FQNEAQ (reference sequence). CDR3 in amino acids: CASSSMGGNTEAFF. CDR3 nucleotide sequence: TGTGCCAGCAGCTCGATGGGAGGGAACACTGAAGCTTTCTTT.

This clonotype has a count of ten or more. As DNA, the CDR3 is TGTGCCAGCAGTTTATTGGGACTAGCGGGGAACCTGGATACGCAGTATTTT. Translating gives CASSLLGLAGNLDTQYF. The V gene is TRBV12-3 or TRBV12-4, the J gene TRBJ2-3; 13 bases match TRBD2. This CDR3 is built from 17 residues. The V and J ends lost 2 bases and 6 bases, in that order; junction bases with no gene match: 8.

The gene calls are TRBV20-1 and TRBJ2-5; TRBD2 agrees at 7 bases. The CDR3 totals 15 residues. CDR1 is DFQATT and CDR2 is SNEGSKA in the germline V gene (reference sequence). The ends lost 3 bases at V and 5 bases at J; junction bases unmatched: 12. CDR3: CSASGWGEGQETQYF. The CDR3 nucleotides are TGCAGTGCTAGTGGGTGGGGGGAGGGCCAGGAGACCCAGTACTTC.

This clonotype was recorded at least ten times. The CDR3 spells CASSIGRDGYTF. The CDR3 bases are TGTGCCAGCAGTATCGGACGGGATGGCTACACCTTC. V gene TRBV6-1 combines with J gene TRBJ1-2, with no clear D. CDR1 MNHNS and CDR2 SASEGT come from the germline V gene. V shed 5 bases and J shed 6 bases, with 10 bases lying between them. The CDR3 length is 12 residues.

This clonotype occurred many times. V and J are TRBV20-1 and TRBJ2-3; 8 bases map to TRBD2. The CDR3 sequence is 15 residues long. V was clipped by 0 bases and J by 6 bases; unmatched bases: 8. The germline V gene has CDR1 DFQATT and CDR2 SNEGSKA (reference sequence). The CDR3 coding sequence is TGCAGTGCTAGAGACCCGACGGGAGGGCCGGATACGCAGTATTTT. This translates into CSARDPTGGPDTQYF.

The chain recombines TRBV14 with TRBJ2-5; D is unresolved. Trimming took 2 bases from V and 10 from J, leaving 11 bases between them. Germline CDR1 and CDR2: SGHDN and FVKESK. This CDR3 spans 12 amino acids. DNA of the CDR3: TGTGCCAGCAGCCAAAACGCGTTGAACCAGTACTTC. This translates into CASSQNALNQYF.

At least ten counts were recorded for this clonotype. The chain recombines TRBV20-1 with TRBJ2-1, with a weak D call TRBD2 (6 bases). With 2 bases removed from V and 6 bases from J, the gap between germline ends came to 17 bases. Germline CDR1 is DFQATT and CDR2 is SNEGSKA (reference sequence). CDR3 length: 15 amino acids. The CDR3: CSARIQGLKSNEQFF. In DNA form, the CDR3 reads TGCAGTGCTAGAATTCAGGGACTTAAGAGCAATGAGCAGTTCTTC.

This clonotype came up many times. The chain is built from TRBV5-1 and TRBJ1-2; a possible D gene is TRBD1 (5 bases). The germline gives CDR1 SGHRS, CDR2 YFSETQ. The CDR3 is made up of 13 amino acids. V was pared by 1 base and J by 8 bases, with 12 bases between. The CDR3 bases are TGCGCCAGCAGCTTGACGGGGGAAGAAGGCTACACCTTC. It yields the protein CASSLTGEEGYTF. Supplemented by reference TRBV5-1 and TRBJ1-2, the full variable domain reads KAGVTQTPRYLIKTRGQQVTLSCSPISGHRSVSWYQQTPGQGLQFLFEYFSETQRNKGNFPGRFSGRQFSNSRSEMNVSTLELGDSALYLCASSLTGEEGYTFGSGTRLTVV.

This clonotype came up many times. The V and J genes are TRBV20-1 and TRBJ1-2; D is ambiguous. The CDR3 length is 15 residues. Between the trimmed V and J ends, which lost 0 bases and 0 bases, there was a span of 11 bases. CDR1 DFQATT and CDR2 SNEGSKA come from the germline V gene (reference sequence). This CDR3 reads CSARDLGGSNYGYTF. For the CDR3, the DNA is TGCAGTGCTAGAGATCTTGGTGGGTCTAACTATGGCTACACCTTC.

The rearrangement joins TRBV20-1 to TRBJ2-7; perhaps TRBD1 as D (5 bases). CDR1 DFQATT and CDR2 SNEGSKA come from the germline V gene (reference sequence). V was clipped by 3 bases and J by 4 bases, with 7 bases between them. CDR3 length: 11 amino acids. CDR3 sequence reads: CSARDIYEQYF. CDR3 nucleotide sequence: TGCAGTGCTAGGGACATATACGAGCAGTACTTC.

There are a few counts of this clonotype. Given a much more abundant clone one base away, this may be a read error. The J gene is TRBJ2-7, the V gene TRBV5-1, with 9 nucleotides matching TRBD1. The germline V gene has CDR1 SGHRS and CDR2 YFSETQ. The CDR3 is 13 residues long. The CDR3 reads CTSSSGQGYEQYF. In DNA form, the CDR3 reads TGCACCAGCAGCTCGGGACAGGGATACGAGCAGTACTTC.

The sample holds many counts of this clonotype. This chain connects TRBV10-3 to TRBJ1-1; 10 bases match TRBD1. CDR3 size: 14 residues. V shed 3 bases and J 10 bases; nucleotides not matched to a gene: 8. The germline V gene encodes CDR1 ENHRY and CDR2 SYGVKD. The CDR3 nucleotides are TGTGCCATCAGTGAAGGGACAGGGGACTCTGGAGCTTTCTTT. Translating it yields CAISEGTGDSGAFF.

This clonotype was detected ten times or more. The V and J genes are TRBV7-2 and TRBJ1-2; TRBD1 aligns across 11 bases. With V trimmed by 3 bases and J by 8 bases, 2 bases remained unmatched. Looked up from germline, CDR1 is SGHTA and CDR2 is FQGNSA. The length of the CDR3 is 13 residues. The CDR3 nucleotides read TGTGCCAGCAGCTTGGACAGGGGGCAAGGCTACACCTTC. Protein sequence: CASSLDRGQGYTF.

This clonotype was counted a few times. The genes are TRBV30 and TRBJ1-6, with D maybe TRBD1 (6 bases). V was shortened by 0 bases and J by 7 bases, with 13 bases between the two germline ends. Germline CDR1 is GTSNPN and CDR2 is SVGIG (reference sequence). There are 15 residues in the CDR3. The CDR3 is CAWSVGAGRNSPLHF. In DNA form, the CDR3 reads TGTGCCTGGAGTGTGGGGGCCGGCCGAAATTCACCCCTCCACTTT.

This clonotype has a count of ten or more. V gene TRBV30 combines with J gene TRBJ2-7; D may be TRBD1 (5 bases). CDR1 is GTSNPN, CDR2 SVGIG, per germline (reference sequence). V was clipped by 0 bases and J by 2 bases, with 14 bases between them. This CDR3 contains 15 residues. The CDR3 here is CAWSVTPTGAYEQYF. CDR3 nucleotides: TGTGCCTGGAGTGTAACCCCCACAGGTGCCTACGAGCAGTACTTC.

Remarks on this clonotype: A read error is possible here, since a much larger clone lies one base away. The rearrangement links TRBV12-3 or TRBV12-4 to TRBJ1-5; 7 bases fit TRBD1. The CDR3 has 16 amino acids. The CDR3 DNA reads as TGTACCAGCAGTACGGGACAGCGAGGATACAATCAGCCCCAGCATTTT. This sequence encodes CTSSTGQRGYNQPQHF.

A word on this clonotype: One end of the junction is discordant with germline, which a read error may explain. The gene calls are TRBV24-1 and TRBJ2-5; 7 bases align to TRBD1. Germline CDR1 and CDR2: KGHDR and SFDVKD. The CDR3 covers 15 residues. The CDR3 nucleotides are TGTGCCACCGGTGACCAACGACAGGGCCAAGAGACCCAGTACTTC. Its translation is CATGDQRQGQETQYF.

This clonotype occurred many times. This sequence joins TRBV29-1 and TRBJ2-7, with a tentative D call TRBD2 (6 bases). V lost 7 bases to trimming and J lost 2 bases, with 9 bases between them. Per germline, CDR1 SQVTM and CDR2 ANQGSEA. This CDR3 spans 11 amino acids. The CDR3 sequence is CSGGLTYEQYF. For the CDR3, the DNA is TGCAGCGGGGGACTCACCTACGAGCAGTACTTC.

There are many counts of this clonotype. This chain connects TRBV2 to TRBJ2-2; no reliable D call. The CDR3 consists of 13 residues. Germline CDR1 and CDR2: SNHLY and FYNNEI. Trimming removed 6 bases at V and 0 bases at J, with 5 bases between. CDR3 residues: CASRLTNTGELFF. The CDR3 nucleotides are TGTGCCAGCAGGCTCACGAACACCGGGGAGCTGTTTTTT.

The chain carries TRBV5-1 and TRBJ2-3, with 7 bases identical to TRBD2. CDR1 SGHRS and CDR2 YFSETQ come from the germline V gene. The CDR3 contains 16 residues. Trimming removed 0 bases from V and 1 base from J; junction bases left unmatched: 5. The CDR3 is CASSLALAAGTDTQYF. The CDR3, as DNA: TGCGCCAGCAGCTTGGCGCTAGCGGCAGGCACAGATACGCAGTATTTT.

The V call is TRBV2, the J call TRBJ1-2; D might be TRBD1 (5 bases). Germline V gives CDR1 SNHLY, CDR2 FYNNEI. The CDR3 consists of 13 residues. Trimming shortened V by 5 bases and J by 2 bases, and 9 bases separated the two germline ends. Here the CDR3 DNA reads TGTGCCAGCAGTAGGGACGGCAACTATGGCTACACCTTC. Encoded protein: CASSRDGNYGYTF. Full variable domain (outside the CDR3, taken from reference TRBV2 and TRBJ1-2): EPEVTQTPSHQVTQMGQEVILRCVPISNHLYFYWYRQILGQKVEFLVSFYNNEISEKSEIFDDQFSVERPDGSNFTLKIRSTKLEDSAMYFCASSRDGNYGYTFGSGTRLTVV.

This clonotype has at least ten counts. V gene TRBV27 combines with J gene TRBJ2-1; TRBD1 agrees at 8 bases. Germline V gives CDR1 MNHEY, CDR2 SMNVEV (reference sequence). The CDR3 contains 15 residues. Trimming at V came to 1 base and at J to 5 bases, leaving 4 bases not matched to a gene. The CDR3 spells CASSLFGTGDNEQFF. CDR3 DNA: TGTGCCAGCAGTTTATTCGGGACAGGCGACAATGAGCAGTTCTTC.

At least ten counts were recorded for this clonotype. The chain has TRBV9 and TRBJ2-7, with a weak D call TRBD1 (7 bases). V lost 0 bases and J 4 bases, leaving 17 bases between the germline ends. The CDR3 runs to 16 residues. The germline V gene has CDR1 SGDLS and CDR2 YYNGEE. CDR3 coding DNA: TGTGCCAGCAGCGTAGCCGGGACAGTGGGGAGGTACGAGCAGTACTTC. Protein: CASSVAGTVGRYEQYF.

This clonotype was found many times. The chain is built from TRBV6-1 and TRBJ2-7; D perhaps matches TRBD2 (7 bases). The V end lost 10 bases, the J end lost 7 bases, and 14 bases lay between the germline ends. Germline CDR1 MNHNS, CDR2 SASEGT. The CDR3 has 11 amino acids. CDR3 amino acids: CATRGGEEQYF. The DNA for the CDR3 is TGTGCCACCCGAGGGGGGGAGGAGCAGTACTTC.